A single sample is the source of the 2 T cell receptor beta chains below, sequenced in a study of CD8 T cells in Susac syndrome. Random-hexamer reverse transcription was applied to roughly 0.45 to 1 ug RNA. TCRdb used MiXCR to reprocess the immunoSEQ multiplex PCR reads, holding one entry per CDR3 protein. Of under 200,000 distinct CDR3 sequences in the sample, about 90% were seen once. Sequenced input: CD4+ T cells from PBMCs. Receptors were obtained from a human donor in good health.

The J gene is TRBJ2-7, the V gene TRBV29-1, with D uncertain. V was pared by 7 bases and J by 6 bases, with 16 bases between. This CDR3 has 12 amino acids. Germline V gives CDR1 SQVTM, CDR2 ANQGSEA. CDR3 DNA: TGCAGCGCTGACCTCAGGCATCGCGAGCAGTACTTC. Translating it yields CSADLRHREQYF.

The chain is built from TRBV30 and TRBJ1-1, with a tentative D call TRBD1 (5 bases). Between the trimmed V and J ends, which lost 2 bases and 4 bases, there was a span of 8 bases. Germline V gives CDR1 GTSNPN, CDR2 SVGIG (reference sequence). CDR3 length: 12 amino acids. In DNA form, the CDR3 reads TGTGCCTGGAGTCCCGGGACCACTGAAGCTTTCTTT. Its protein is CAWSPGTTEAFF.